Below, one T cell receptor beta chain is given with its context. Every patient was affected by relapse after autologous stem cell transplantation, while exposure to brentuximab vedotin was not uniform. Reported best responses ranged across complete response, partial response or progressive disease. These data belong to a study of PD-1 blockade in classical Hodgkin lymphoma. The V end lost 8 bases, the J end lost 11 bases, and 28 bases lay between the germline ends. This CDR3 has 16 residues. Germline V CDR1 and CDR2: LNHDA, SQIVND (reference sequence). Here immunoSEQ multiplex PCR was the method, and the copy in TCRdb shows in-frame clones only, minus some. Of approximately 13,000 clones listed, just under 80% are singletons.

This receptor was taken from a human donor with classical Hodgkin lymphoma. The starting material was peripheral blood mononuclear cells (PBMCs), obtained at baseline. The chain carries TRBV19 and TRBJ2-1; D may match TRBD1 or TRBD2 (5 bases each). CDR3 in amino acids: CASQYNRDLPLGKQFF. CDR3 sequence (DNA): TGTGCCAGTCAATACAACCGGGACCTCCCGTTAGGGAAGCAGTTCTTC.